Listed below are T cell receptor beta chains from one sample, sequenced in a study of identical twins. TCRdb reprocessed the 5' RACE reads with MiXCR, giving one entry per CDR3 protein. The sample carries hundreds of thousands of distinct CDR3 sequences, around 7% recorded once. This sample was also put to use in a study of yellow fever vaccine responses in identical twins.

The source material was memory (CD45RO+) T cells sorted from blood. Receptors were obtained from a woman under 30 in good health. CDR3s include the opening cysteine and the closing phenylalanine or tryptophan. Each record gives: D gene, clone size, J gene, V gene, CDR3 protein, CDR3 DNA. D genes are given only for firm matches. Only part of the rows carry a size: once, few, many, or a class if the clone is expanded.

- many TRBJ1-2 TRBV3-1 CASSTSYGYTF TGTGCCAGCAGCACCAGCTATGGCTACACCTTC
TRBD1 medium-sized TRBJ2-1 TRBV25-1 CASSSNGQGRNEQFF TGTGCCAGCAGTTCCAACGGACAGGGGCGCAATGAGCAGTTCTTC
- - TRBJ1-3 TRBV10-3 CATGQFFSGNTIYF TGTGCCACCGGACAGTTCTTCTCTGGAAACACCATATATTTT
- - TRBJ1-3 TRBV3-1 CASSPMGMGGTIYF TGTGCCAGCAGCCCCATGGGCATGGGCGGCACCATATATTTT
TRBD2 - TRBJ2-7 TRBV11-1 CASSSPGTTAYEQYF TGTGCCAGCAGCTCCCCCGGGACTACTGCCTACGAGCAGTACTTC
- few TRBJ2-5 TRBV9 CASSVGSGRDPGQETQYF TGTGCCAGCAGCGTAGGCTCGGGCAGGGACCCCGGCCAAGAGACCCAGTACTTC
- few TRBJ2-4 TRBV5-1 CASSLAGTAKNIQYF TGCGCCAGCAGCCTAGCCGGGACAGCCAAAAACATTCAGTACTTC
- - TRBJ2-2 TRBV11-2 CASSGILGAGGELFF TGTGCCAGCAGCGGGATATTAGGGGCGGGCGGGGAGCTGTTTTTT
- many TRBJ1-5 TRBV7-9 CASSLRAGGDPQHF TGTGCCAGCAGCTTAAGGGCAGGAGGGGATCCCCAGCATTTT
TRBD2 many TRBJ2-1 TRBV28 CASSSPSGGGAVNEQFF TGTGCCAGCAGTTCCCCCTCGGGCGGGGGGGCGGTCAATGAGCAGTTCTTC
- - TRBJ2-7 TRBV3-1 CASSHRGGLVYEQYF TGTGCCAGCAGCCATAGGGGGGGATTAGTTTACGAGCAGTACTTC
- many TRBJ1-2 TRBV6-5 CASSYSEDSYLQVNYGYTF TGTGCCAGCAGTTACTCGGAAGACAGTTACCTCCAAGTGAACTATGGCTACACCTTC
- - TRBJ2-2 TRBV10-3 CAISEFGGSVAGELFF TGTGCCATCAGTGAGTTTGGGGGGTCAGTTGCCGGGGAGCTGTTTTTT
TRBD2 few TRBJ2-1 TRBV20-1 CSASDGVAGALQFF TGCAGTGCTAGCGACGGAGTAGCGGGGGCCCTGCAGTTCTTC
TRBD1 - TRBJ1-1 TRBV12-3/TRBV12-4 CASTPTGGYTEAFF TGTGCCAGCACCCCAACAGGGGGATATACTGAAGCTTTCTTT
TRBD2 few TRBJ2-1 TRBV5-1 CASRMGLAVYNEQFF TGCGCCAGCAGGATGGGACTAGCGGTCTACAATGAGCAGTTCTTC
TRBD2 few TRBJ2-1 TRBV24-1 CATSDPSGNSYNEQFF TGTGCCACCAGTGATCCTAGCGGGAATTCCTACAATGAGCAGTTCTTC
TRBD1 - TRBJ2-2 TRBV10-1 CASSGGDREGGELFF TGCGCCAGCAGTGGAGGGGACAGGGAAGGCGGGGAGCTGTTTTTT
- few TRBJ1-2 TRBV24-1 CATSDPGPGGYGYTF TGTGCCACCAGTGACCCAGGTCCCGGCGGCTATGGCTACACCTTC
- many TRBJ1-2 TRBV12-3/TRBV12-4 CASSSLEVRFGDGYTF TGTGCCAGCAGTTCTTTGGAAGTAAGATTTGGGGATGGCTACACCTTC
- few TRBJ2-2 TRBV20-1 CSATTTASPKNTGELFF TGCAGTGCTACCACGACAGCCTCTCCAAAAAACACCGGGGAGCTGTTTTTT
- many TRBJ2-1 TRBV6-6 CAIRGYNEQFF TGTGCCATCCGGGGGTACAATGAGCAGTTCTTC
- many TRBJ1-1 TRBV27 CASSLYSLGSKAFF TGTGCCAGCAGTTTATACAGCTTAGGCTCAAAAGCTTTCTTT
TRBD2 few TRBJ2-5 TRBV27 CASSLSALGTNIIRETQYF TGTGCCAGCAGTTTATCGGCCCTTGGGACTAATATAATCCGAGAGACCCAGTACTTC
- - TRBJ2-5 TRBV28 CASNLVGYQETQYF TGTGCCAGCAACCTGGTGGGGTACCAAGAGACCCAGTACTTC
- - TRBJ2-7 TRBV7-3 CASSFTGGLGAEQYF TGTGCCAGCAGCTTCACAGGGGGACTAGGTGCCGAGCAGTACTTC
TRBD2 - TRBJ2-1 TRBV6-5 CASSSPGLAGGSEQFF TGTGCCAGCAGTTCTCCGGGACTAGCGGGGGGGAGCGAGCAGTTCTTC
TRBD2 few TRBJ2-7 TRBV9 CASSAGTSVPHEQYF TGTGCCAGCAGCGCCGGGACTAGCGTCCCCCACGAGCAGTACTTC
- many TRBJ2-1 TRBV12-3/TRBV12-4 CASSLLEIGEQFF TGTGCCAGCAGTTTACTAGAGATAGGTGAGCAGTTCTTC
- few TRBJ1-6 TRBV7-3 CASSLGAGTNSPLHF TGTGCCAGCAGCTTAGGGGCAGGGACTAATTCACCCCTCCACTTT
- - TRBJ1-3 TRBV28 CASSPGTSYTIYF TGTGCCAGCAGTCCCGGGACATCGTACACCATATATTTT
- few TRBJ2-2 TRBV5-1 CASSYDGNTGELFF TGCGCCAGCAGCTATGACGGGAACACCGGGGAGCTGTTTTTT
TRBD2 once TRBJ2-7 TRBV6-2/TRBV6-3 CARRGLAGWEQYF TGTGCCAGACGGGGACTAGCGGGCTGGGAGCAGTACTTC
TRBD1 - TRBJ2-3 TRBV9 CASSVPGGDTQYF TGTGCCAGCAGCGTACCAGGGGGAGATACGCAGTATTTT
TRBD2 few TRBJ2-5 TRBV14 CASSQTTGGVETQYF TGTGCCAGCAGCCAAACGACGGGAGGTGTAGAGACCCAGTACTTC
- few TRBJ1-2 TRBV11-2 CASSSHRTGGYTF TGTGCCAGCAGCTCCCATCGTACAGGCGGCTACACCTTC
- - TRBJ2-1 TRBV15 CATSRSTGGVNEQFF TGTGCCACCAGCAGGTCGACTGGGGGCGTCAATGAGCAGTTCTTC
TRBD2 few TRBJ2-7 TRBV29-1 CSVEGLAGGQYF TGCAGCGTTGAGGGACTAGCGGGAGGGCAGTACTTC
TRBD2 - TRBJ2-5 TRBV20-1 CASSGRAVETQYF TGCGCTTCTAGCGGGAGGGCCGTAGAGACCCAGTACTTC
TRBD2 many TRBJ2-2 TRBV5-1 CASSLTGTTNTGELFF TGCGCCAGCAGCTTGACCGGGACTACGAACACCGGGGAGCTGTTTTTT
TRBD2 - TRBJ2-3 TRBV5-1 CASSFGGGASDTQYF TGCGCCAGCAGCTTTGGCGGGGGGGCGTCAGATACGCAGTATTTT
TRBD2 few TRBJ2-1 TRBV11-2 CASSPRVWASGRSVNYNEQFF TGTGCCAGCAGCCCACGAGTGTGGGCTAGCGGGCGATCGGTAAACTACAATGAGCAGTTCTTC
TRBD1 - TRBJ1-1 TRBV19 CASSKGQVNTEAFF TGTGCCAGTAGTAAGGGACAGGTAAACACTGAAGCTTTCTTT
- - TRBJ1-2 TRBV6-1 CASSVDTTTGYTF TGTGCCAGCAGCGTCGACACTACAACTGGCTACACCTTC
- many TRBJ1-5 TRBV5-1 CASTDSPGKQPQHF TGCGCCAGCACCGACAGTCCGGGCAAACAGCCCCAGCATTTT
- few TRBJ2-1 TRBV7-2 CASSLSSGNYNEQFF TGTGCCAGCAGCTTAAGTAGCGGAAACTACAATGAGCAGTTCTTC
TRBD2 many TRBJ2-1 TRBV20-1 CSAREPGTSVEQFF TGCAGTGCTAGAGAACCCGGGACTAGCGTGGAGCAGTTCTTC
TRBD1 - TRBJ1-1 TRBV6-1 CASRPPGQGNTEAFF TGTGCCAGCAGGCCACCGGGACAGGGAAACACTGAAGCTTTCTTT
TRBD2 few TRBJ2-2 TRBV6-2/TRBV6-3 CASRHTGLAGNTGELFF TGTGCCAGCAGACACACCGGACTAGCGGGAAACACCGGGGAGCTGTTTTTT
TRBD1 few TRBJ1-1 TRBV6-2/TRBV6-3 CASRKGQGENTEAFF TGTGCCAGCAGGAAGGGACAGGGCGAGAACACTGAAGCTTTCTTT
TRBD1 - TRBJ2-6 TRBV27 CASSEKGTGGSGANVLTF TGTGCCAGCAGTGAAAAAGGGACAGGGGGCTCTGGGGCCAACGTCCTGACTTTC
- few TRBJ1-1 TRBV7-9 CASSSRARDTEAFF TGTGCCAGCAGCTCCCGGGCTAGGGACACTGAAGCTTTCTTT
TRBD2 many TRBJ2-1 TRBV29-1 CSVEDLLAGGSYNEQFF TGCAGCGTTGAAGATCTCCTAGCGGGAGGATCCTACAATGAGCAGTTCTTC